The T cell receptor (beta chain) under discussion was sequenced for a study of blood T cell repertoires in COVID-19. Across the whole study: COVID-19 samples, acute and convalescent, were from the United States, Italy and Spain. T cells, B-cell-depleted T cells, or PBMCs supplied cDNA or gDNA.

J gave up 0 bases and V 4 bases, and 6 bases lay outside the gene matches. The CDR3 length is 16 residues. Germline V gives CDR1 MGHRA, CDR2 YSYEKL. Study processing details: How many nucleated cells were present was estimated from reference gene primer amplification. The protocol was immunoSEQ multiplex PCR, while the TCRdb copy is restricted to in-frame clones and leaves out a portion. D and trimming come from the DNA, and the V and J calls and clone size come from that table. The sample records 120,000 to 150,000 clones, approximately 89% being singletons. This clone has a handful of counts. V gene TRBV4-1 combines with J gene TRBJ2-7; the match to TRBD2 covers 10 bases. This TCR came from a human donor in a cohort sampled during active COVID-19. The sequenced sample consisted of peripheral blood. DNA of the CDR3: TGCGCCAGCAGCCTTTTAGCGGGGGGCCGCTCCTACGAGCAGTACTTC. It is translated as CASSLLAGGRSYEQYF.